The rows below give T cell receptor beta chains drawn from one sample of a study of cytomegalovirus exposure and HLA in healthy donors. Only in-frame clones appear in the TCRdb table, and some are missing; sequencing was by immunoSEQ multiplex PCR. Of about 58,000 clones listed, roughly nine tenths were seen once; the top ten hold 1% to 1.2%. Specimen: PBMCs. The source is a man aged 18 to 29 in good health and CMV-seronegative. Both conserved end residues are part of each CDR3. D genes are given only for firm matches. Size is omitted from some rows. Given values are once, few, many or a class for expanded clones.

v_gene: TRBV2; len: 13; d_gene: -; abundance: -; j_gene: TRBJ2-7; CDR3aa: CASQGQGPYEQYF; CDR3nt: TGTGCCAGCCAAGGGCAGGGCCCCTACGAGCAGTACTTC
v_gene: TRBV4-2; len: 16; d_gene: TRBD2; abundance: -; j_gene: TRBJ2-5; CDR3aa: CASSQDQWTSGSRVNF; CDR3nt: TGTGCCAGCAGCCAAGATCAATGGACTAGCGGGAGTCGGGTAAACTTC
v_gene: TRBV13; len: 16; d_gene: -; abundance: -; j_gene: TRBJ2-7; CDR3aa: CASSADRGLSSYEQYF; CDR3nt: TGTGCCAGCAGCGCCGACCGCGGTCTAAGCTCCTACGAGCAGTACTTC
v_gene: TRBV2; len: 16; d_gene: TRBD1; abundance: -; j_gene: TRBJ1-2; CDR3aa: CASSSKPGQGDHGYTF; CDR3nt: TGTGCCAGCAGCTCCAAACCGGGACAGGGGGATCATGGCTACACCTTC
v_gene: TRBV14; len: 12; d_gene: -; abundance: -; j_gene: TRBJ2-1; CDR3aa: CASSQLDPEQFF; CDR3nt: TGTGCCAGCAGCCAACTAGATCCTGAGCAGTTCTTC
v_gene: TRBV11-3; len: 15; d_gene: TRBD1; abundance: -; j_gene: TRBJ2-5; CDR3aa: CASRQSGTGYETQYF; CDR3nt: TGTGCCAGCAGGCAGTCCGGGACAGGGTACGAGACCCAGTACTTC
v_gene: TRBV2; len: 15; d_gene: -; abundance: -; j_gene: TRBJ2-6; CDR3aa: CASSEGGAGANVLTF; CDR3nt: TGTGCCAGCAGTGAGGGGGGGGCCGGGGCCAACGTCCTGACTTTC
v_gene: TRBV27; len: 19; d_gene: TRBD2; abundance: once; j_gene: TRBJ2-1; CDR3aa: CASSPAGFSGRNSYNEQFF; CDR3nt: TGTGCCAGCAGCCCCGCGGGATTTAGCGGGAGGAACTCCTACAATGAGCAGTTCTTC
v_gene: TRBV7-9; len: 14; d_gene: -; abundance: once; j_gene: TRBJ2-5; CDR3aa: CASSFKTGQETQYF; CDR3nt: TGTGCCAGCAGCTTCAAGACAGGCCAAGAGACCCAGTACTTC
v_gene: TRBV7-2; len: 13; d_gene: -; abundance: few; j_gene: TRBJ2-3; CDR3aa: CASSLEDIYTQYF; CDR3nt: TGTGCCAGCAGCTTAGAAGACATTTATACGCAGTATTTT
v_gene: TRBV11-2; len: 14; d_gene: -; abundance: -; j_gene: TRBJ2-2; CDR3aa: CASSIPWETGELFF; CDR3nt: TGTGCCAGCAGCATCCCTTGGGAGACCGGGGAGCTGTTTTTT
v_gene: TRBV28; len: 13; d_gene: -; abundance: few; j_gene: TRBJ2-5; CDR3aa: CASRYTSGETQYF; CDR3nt: TGTGCCAGCAGATACACTTCAGGGGAGACCCAGTACTTC
v_gene: TRBV14; len: 15; d_gene: TRBD2; abundance: -; j_gene: TRBJ2-1; CDR3aa: CASSPRAGTSDEQFF; CDR3nt: TGTGCCAGCAGCCCCAGGGCCGGGACTAGTGATGAGCAGTTCTTC
v_gene: TRBV19; len: 14; d_gene: -; abundance: -; j_gene: TRBJ2-1; CDR3aa: CASSLAGPPSEQFF; CDR3nt: TGTGCCAGTAGTTTGGCGGGACCCCCCAGCGAGCAGTTCTTC
v_gene: TRBV19; len: 14; d_gene: -; abundance: -; j_gene: TRBJ1-1; CDR3aa: CASSIPGRNTEAFF; CDR3nt: TGTGCCAGTAGTATTCCAGGGCGGAACACTGAAGCTTTCTTT
v_gene: TRBV13; len: 18; d_gene: TRBD2; abundance: -; j_gene: TRBJ2-5; CDR3aa: CASSLRTAGLAVQETQYF; CDR3nt: TGTGCCAGCAGCTTACGGACCGCGGGACTAGCGGTTCAAGAGACCCAGTACTTC
v_gene: TRBV30; len: 16; d_gene: -; abundance: -; j_gene: TRBJ2-5; CDR3aa: CAFGASGGAREETQYF; CDR3nt: TGTGCCTTTGGAGCGAGCGGCGGGGCGAGGGAAGAGACCCAGTACTTC
v_gene: TRBV7-8; len: 15; d_gene: TRBD2; abundance: -; j_gene: TRBJ2-1; CDR3aa: CASSSLAGVLNEQFF; CDR3nt: TGTGCCAGCAGCTCACTAGCGGGAGTTTTAAATGAGCAGTTCTTC
v_gene: TRBV7-9; len: 17; d_gene: TRBD2; abundance: -; j_gene: TRBJ2-1; CDR3aa: CASSSRLAADPNNEQFF; CDR3nt: TGTGCCAGCAGCTCCAGGCTAGCGGCGGACCCTAACAATGAGCAGTTCTTC
v_gene: TRBV2; len: 15; d_gene: -; abundance: once; j_gene: TRBJ1-4; CDR3aa: CASSVRGRGNEKLFF; CDR3nt: TGTGCCAGCAGTGTCCGGGGCAGGGGTAATGAAAAACTGTTTTTT
v_gene: TRBV4-3; len: 16; d_gene: -; abundance: -; j_gene: TRBJ2-3; CDR3aa: CASSQDSWEIIDTQYF; CDR3nt: TGCGCCAGCAGCCAAGATTCTTGGGAGATAATAGATACGCAGTATTTT
v_gene: TRBV10-3; len: 14; d_gene: -; abundance: -; j_gene: TRBJ2-2; CDR3aa: CAISPSENTGELFF; CDR3nt: TGTGCCATCAGCCCCAGTGAGAACACCGGGGAGCTGTTTTTT
v_gene: TRBV7-9; len: 14; d_gene: -; abundance: -; j_gene: TRBJ2-5; CDR3aa: CASSPVRAQETQYF; CDR3nt: TGTGCCAGCAGCCCCGTTCGCGCCCAAGAGACCCAGTACTTC
v_gene: TRBV11-1; len: 15; d_gene: TRBD1; abundance: once; j_gene: TRBJ2-1; CDR3aa: CASSLLTGANDEQFF; CDR3nt: TGTGCCAGCAGCTTATTGACAGGGGCGAACGATGAGCAGTTCTTC
v_gene: TRBV11-1; len: 14; d_gene: -; abundance: -; j_gene: TRBJ2-1; CDR3aa: CASSSRGTSFEQFF; CDR3nt: TGTGCCAGCAGCTCAAGAGGAACTAGCTTTGAGCAGTTCTTC
v_gene: TRBV28; len: 14; d_gene: -; abundance: -; j_gene: TRBJ1-2; CDR3aa: CASSLNPGGYGYTF; CDR3nt: TGTGCCAGCAGTTTAAACCCCGGGGGCTATGGCTACACCTTC
v_gene: TRBV11-2; len: 16; d_gene: TRBD2; abundance: -; j_gene: TRBJ2-1; CDR3aa: CASSWDGRARFNEQFF; CDR3nt: TGTGCCAGCAGCTGGGACGGGAGGGCCCGATTTAATGAGCAGTTCTTC
v_gene: TRBV2; len: 14; d_gene: TRBD1; abundance: -; j_gene: TRBJ2-2; CDR3aa: CASRRQGYTGELFF; CDR3nt: TGTGCCAGCAGACGACAGGGTTACACCGGGGAGCTGTTTTTT
v_gene: TRBV7-3; len: 13; d_gene: -; abundance: -; j_gene: TRBJ2-1; CDR3aa: CASSERGGVEQFF; CDR3nt: TGTGCCAGCAGCGAGAGGGGGGGCGTTGAGCAGTTCTTC
v_gene: TRBV10-3; len: 16; d_gene: -; abundance: -; j_gene: TRBJ1-1; CDR3aa: CAISESSPGWNTEAFF; CDR3nt: TGTGCCATCAGTGAGTCATCCCCGGGTTGGAACACTGAAGCTTTCTTT
v_gene: TRBV7-8; len: 13; d_gene: TRBD1; abundance: -; j_gene: TRBJ1-1; CDR3aa: CASSLGTGTEAFF; CDR3nt: TGTGCCAGCAGCTTAGGGACAGGTACAGAAGCTTTCTTT
v_gene: TRBV9; len: 15; d_gene: -; abundance: -; j_gene: TRBJ2-7; CDR3aa: CASSVDGAGFGEQYF; CDR3nt: TGTGCCAGCAGCGTAGATGGTGCGGGATTCGGCGAGCAGTACTTC
v_gene: TRBV7-2; len: 17; d_gene: TRBD2; abundance: few; j_gene: TRBJ2-5; CDR3aa: CASSSGGSGTIIETQYF; CDR3nt: TGTGCCAGCAGTTCGGGGGGTAGCGGGACCATAATAGAGACCCAGTACTTC
v_gene: TRBV27; len: 17; d_gene: -; abundance: -; j_gene: TRBJ2-7; CDR3aa: CASSFSIRPTGHYEQYF; CDR3nt: TGTGCCAGCAGTTTCTCCATTAGACCGACGGGACACTACGAGCAGTACTTC
v_gene: TRBV5-1; len: 15; d_gene: TRBD1; abundance: -; j_gene: TRBJ1-1; CDR3aa: CASSVSGQGNTEAFF; CDR3nt: TGCGCCAGCAGCGTTTCGGGACAGGGGAACACTGAAGCTTTCTTT
v_gene: TRBV5-4; len: 13; d_gene: -; abundance: -; j_gene: TRBJ1-4; CDR3aa: CASSLEDGLKLFF; CDR3nt: TGTGCCAGCAGCTTGGAGGATGGACTTAAACTGTTTTTT
v_gene: TRBV20-1; len: 10; d_gene: -; abundance: -; j_gene: TRBJ2-1; CDR3aa: CSAISNEQFF; CDR3nt: TGCAGTGCTATCTCCAATGAGCAGTTCTTC
v_gene: TRBV5-5; len: 15; d_gene: TRBD1; abundance: -; j_gene: TRBJ2-2; CDR3aa: CASSSGQGAIGELFF; CDR3nt: TGTGCCAGCAGCTCCGGACAGGGGGCGATCGGGGAGCTGTTTTTT
v_gene: TRBV28; len: 15; d_gene: -; abundance: -; j_gene: TRBJ2-5; CDR3aa: CASSPPGLLKETQYF; CDR3nt: TGTGCCAGCAGTCCGCCGGGACTTCTGAAAGAGACCCAGTACTTC
v_gene: TRBV28; len: 14; d_gene: TRBD1; abundance: -; j_gene: TRBJ2-1; CDR3aa: CATLGQGFLGEQFF; CDR3nt: TGTGCCACGCTGGGACAGGGTTTTTTGGGTGAGCAGTTCTTC
v_gene: TRBV2; len: 16; d_gene: TRBD2; abundance: -; j_gene: TRBJ2-4; CDR3aa: CASSEELAPGGPIQYF; CDR3nt: TGTGCCAGCAGTGAAGAACTAGCGCCTGGAGGGCCCATTCAGTACTTC
v_gene: TRBV4-2; len: 15; d_gene: TRBD1; abundance: -; j_gene: TRBJ2-5; CDR3aa: CASSQPGQGQETQYF; CDR3nt: TGTGCCAGCAGCCAACCGGGACAGGGCCAAGAGACCCAGTACTTC
v_gene: TRBV4-1; len: 18; d_gene: TRBD2; abundance: -; j_gene: TRBJ2-1; CDR3aa: CASSPTPRLAGVNNEQFF; CDR3nt: TGCGCCAGCAGCCCCACCCCGAGACTAGCGGGAGTAAACAATGAGCAGTTCTTC
v_gene: TRBV7-9; len: 18; d_gene: TRBD2; abundance: -; j_gene: TRBJ2-1; CDR3aa: CASSHPRGLAGESNEQFF; CDR3nt: TGTGCCAGCAGTCACCCCAGGGGGCTAGCGGGAGAGTCCAATGAGCAGTTCTTC
v_gene: TRBV19; len: 14; d_gene: TRBD2; abundance: -; j_gene: TRBJ2-7; CDR3aa: CASSAGGRSYEQYF; CDR3nt: TGTGCCAGTAGTGCGGGAGGCCGCTCCTACGAGCAGTACTTC
v_gene: TRBV23-1; len: 13; d_gene: -; abundance: -; j_gene: TRBJ2-3; CDR3aa: CARGGARTDTQYF; CDR3nt: TGCGCCAGGGGGGGGGCTCGCACAGATACGCAGTATTTT
v_gene: TRBV6-1; len: 15; d_gene: TRBD2; abundance: -; j_gene: TRBJ2-7; CDR3aa: CAIRRTGLAGNEQYF; CDR3nt: TGTGCCATCCGAAGGACGGGACTAGCGGGAAATGAGCAGTACTTC
v_gene: TRBV28; len: 16; d_gene: TRBD2; abundance: once; j_gene: TRBJ2-1; CDR3aa: CASSSGGEGSYNEQFF; CDR3nt: TGTGCCAGCAGTTCCGGGGGGGAGGGCTCCTACAATGAGCAGTTCTTC
v_gene: TRBV4-1; len: 14; d_gene: -; abundance: -; j_gene: TRBJ1-2; CDR3aa: CASSQGGGVYGYTF; CDR3nt: TGCGCCAGCAGCCAAGGGGGCGGCGTCTATGGCTACACCTTC
v_gene: TRBV13; len: 13; d_gene: -; abundance: -; j_gene: TRBJ2-7; CDR3aa: CASRLTSSYEQYF; CDR3nt: TGTGCCAGCAGACTCACTAGCAGCTACGAGCAGTACTTC
v_gene: TRBV5-5; len: 15; d_gene: -; abundance: -; j_gene: TRBJ2-6; CDR3aa: CASSATGTGANVLTF; CDR3nt: TGTGCCAGCAGCGCCACAGGGACTGGGGCCAACGTCCTGACTTTC
v_gene: TRBV5-4; len: 15; d_gene: TRBD2; abundance: -; j_gene: TRBJ2-1; CDR3aa: CASSLAREGRDEQFF; CDR3nt: TGTGCCAGCAGCTTGGCGCGGGAGGGCCGAGATGAGCAGTTCTTC
v_gene: TRBV2; len: 14; d_gene: -; abundance: -; j_gene: TRBJ2-1; CDR3aa: CATGIFSGYNEQFF; CDR3nt: TGTGCCACAGGGATTTTTAGCGGTTACAATGAGCAGTTCTTC
v_gene: TRBV19; len: 14; d_gene: -; abundance: -; j_gene: TRBJ2-7; CDR3aa: CASSLRQGGYEQYF; CDR3nt: TGTGCCAGTAGTCTCCGGCAGGGGGGCTACGAGCAGTACTTC
v_gene: TRBV2; len: 14; d_gene: TRBD1; abundance: -; j_gene: TRBJ2-7; CDR3aa: CASEDRGTSYEQYF; CDR3nt: TGTGCCAGCGAGGACAGGGGTACCTCCTACGAGCAGTACTTC